One sample yielded the 21 T cell receptor beta chains listed below, sequenced in a study of CD8 T cells in ankylosing spondylitis. Whole-study results and caveats: Blood of patients with ankylosing spondylitis appeared to be characterized by a TCR beta motif of about eight highly homologous variants.

TCRdb re-called the 5' RACE reads with MiXCR, one entry per CDR3 protein. The data show roughly 700,000 distinct CDR3 sequences, with 19% seen just once and about 19% held by the top ten. No antigen has been identified for these receptors. The sequencing sample was made of blood, either unsorted or a sorted T cell fraction (not recorded which). These receptors were taken from a male donor with ankylosing spondylitis.

This clonotype came up a few times. The J gene is TRBJ2-5, the V gene TRBV11-1; TRBD1 aligns across 8 bases. The CDR3 is 19 amino acids. Germline CDR1 is SGHAT and CDR2 is FQDESV (reference sequence). The V and J ends lost 3 bases and 4 bases, in that order; junction bases with no gene match: 19. This CDR3 is CASSFFPRRAGQGPETQYF. CDR3 coding DNA: TGTGCCAGCAGCTTTTTCCCCCGACGCGCTGGACAGGGCCCAGAGACCCAGTACTTC.

CDR3 sequence: CASSFGQTSEAFF. CDR3 DNA sequence: TGTGCCAGCAGTTTTGGACAGACTTCTGAAGCTTTCTTT. The chain combines TRBV6-6 with TRBJ1-1; possible D gene TRBD1, 6 bases. V was pared by 4 bases and J by 6 bases, with 12 bases between. This CDR3 is built from 13 residues. CDR1 and CDR2 from the germline V gene are MNHNY and SVGAGI (reference sequence).

The sample holds a few counts of this clonotype. V is TRBV27 and J is TRBJ1-6; D not certain. This CDR3 contains 13 residues. From germline, CDR1 is MNHEY and CDR2 SMNVEV (reference sequence). The germline V and J ends were trimmed by 2 bases and 9 bases, with 8 bases remaining between them. The CDR3 DNA follows: TGTGCCAGCAGTTTACTGGGGATTTCACCCCTCCACTTT. Protein product: CASSLLGISPLHF.

This clonotype was counted between two and nine times. The DNA for the CDR3 is TGTGCCAGCAGCATTACTCAGGGTACCGCTGAAGCTTTCTTT. Protein: CASSITQGTAEAFF. The chain combines TRBV12-3 or TRBV12-4 with TRBJ1-1; D may be TRBD1 (5 bases). The V end was cut by 6 bases, the J end by 6 bases, with 17 bases between. This CDR3 is built from 14 residues.

A few counts support this clonotype. The rearrangement links TRBV5-1 to TRBJ2-3; 8 nucleotides line up with TRBD2. With 0 bases clipped from V and 2 bases from J, the junction kept 11 bases outside the gene matches. The germline gives CDR1 SGHRS, CDR2 YFSETQ. CDR3 size: 18 residues. CDR3 loop: CASSLDYRGGPPTDTQYF. The CDR3 coding sequence is TGCGCCAGCAGCTTGGATTATCGGGGGGGGCCCCCCACAGATACGCAGTATTTT. The whole variable domain, filled in from reference TRBV5-1 and TRBJ2-3, reads KAGVTQTPRYLIKTRGQQVTLSCSPISGHRSVSWYQQTPGQGLQFLFEYFSETQRNKGNFPGRFSGRQFSNSRSEMNVSTLELGDSALYLCASSLDYRGGPPTDTQYFGPGTRLTVL.

The sample holds a few counts of this clonotype. This chain connects TRBV10-3 to TRBJ1-5; 8 bases match TRBD1. Per the germline V gene, CDR1 is ENHRY and CDR2 is SYGVKD. The CDR3 loop spans 14 amino acids. V trimming: 6 bases; J trimming: 2 bases; junction bases outside the gene matches: 3. This CDR3 reads CAIRSGQGNQPQHF. CDR3 nucleotides: TGTGCCATCAGATCGGGACAGGGCAATCAGCCCCAGCATTTT.

The table lists this clonotype with many counts. This chain links TRBV29-1 with TRBJ2-3, with TRBD2 matching 13 bases. After removal of 6 bases from V and 4 bases from J, the junction contained 1 base not matched to a gene. The CDR3 spans 13 residues. Germline V gives CDR1 SQVTM, CDR2 ANQGSEA. CDR3 in DNA: TGCAGCGTCGGGACTAGCGGGGCAGATACGCAGTATTTT. Translation gives CSVGTSGADTQYF.

This clonotype was observed a handful of times. The CDR3 region is CASRPGSDRPRTYEQYF. The CDR3 DNA is TGTGCCAGCAGGCCAGGATCAGACCGCCCCCGTACCTACGAGCAGTACTTC. The V and J genes are TRBV28 and TRBJ2-7; D gene ambiguous. Trimming shortened V by 6 bases and J by 2 bases, and 23 bases separated the two germline ends. Germline CDR1 is MDHEN and CDR2 is SYDVKM. CDR3 length equals 17 residues.

This clonotype was counted a few times. The rearrangement joins TRBV6-1 to TRBJ1-1; D gene ambiguous. V was clipped by 6 bases and J by 2 bases, with 19 bases between them. The CDR3 totals 16 residues. CDR1 is MNHNS, CDR2 SASEGT, per germline. Here the CDR3 DNA reads TGTGCCAGCAGCCCACGGCGGTCGGGAACAAACACTGAAGCTTTCTTT. Translating it yields CASSPRRSGTNTEAFF.

This clonotype has a handful of counts. The CDR3 DNA is TGTGCCAGCAGCGGCGGGGGGGCCCTCCTGTTCTTC. Protein sequence: CASSGGGALLFF. This chain connects TRBV11-1 to TRBJ2-1, with TRBD2 identical over 9 bases. The V gene's germline CDR1 is SGHAT and CDR2 FQDESV (reference sequence). The CDR3 has 12 residues. V shed 5 bases, J shed 15 bases, and the junction held 8 bases outside the gene matches.

CDR3: CSAPPGSNEQFF. The CDR3 nucleotides read TGCAGTGCTCCCCCTGGGAGCAATGAGCAGTTCTTC. The V and J genes are TRBV20-1 and TRBJ2-1, with D perhaps matching TRBD2 (5 bases). Per the germline V gene, CDR1 is DFQATT and CDR2 is SNEGSKA (reference sequence). This CDR3 spans 12 amino acids. Between the trimmed V and J ends, which lost 5 bases and 6 bases, there was a span of 11 bases.

The rearrangement links TRBV6-2 or TRBV6-3 to TRBJ2-1; D ambiguous. The CDR3 runs 11 residues. The V gene's germline CDR1 is MNHEY and CDR2 SVGEGT. Trimming removed 2 bases from V and 9 bases from J, with 5 bases in between. The CDR3 DNA follows: TGTGCCAGCAGTTACGGGATTGAGCAGTTCTTC. Amino acid sequence: CASSYGIEQFF.

The gene calls are TRBV28 and TRBJ2-1; 8 bases are shared with TRBD1. The J segment lost 3 bases and the V segment lost 8 bases, leaving 12 bases of the junction unmatched. Germline CDR1 reads MDHEN; CDR2 reads SYDVKM. The CDR3 runs 16 residues. CDR3 protein: CASVRVGTGDYNEQFF. The CDR3 DNA reads as TGTGCCAGCGTTAGAGTCGGGACAGGCGACTACAATGAGCAGTTCTTC.

Here the CDR3 DNA reads TGTGCCAGCAGCTTCATGTTGGCTGAAGCTTTCTTT. Its protein product is CASSFMLAEAFF. The chain has TRBV7-9 and TRBJ1-1; D gene uncertain. The CDR3 covers 12 residues. Germline CDR1 reads SEHNR; CDR2 reads FQNEAQ (reference sequence). V lost 3 bases and J 6 bases, leaving 8 bases between the germline ends.

This clonotype was seen only a few times. The chain combines TRBV3-1 with TRBJ1-2, with D hard to call. The CDR3 extends over 14 amino acids. Germline loops: CDR1 LGHDT, CDR2 YNNKEL (reference sequence). Trimming pared 1 base from V and 2 bases from J, leaving 8 bases between. The CDR3 spells CASSQVTRNYGYTF. The CDR3 DNA follows: TGTGCCAGCAGCCAAGTGACCAGGAACTATGGCTACACCTTC.

This clonotype was counted only a few times. The V call is TRBV12-3 or TRBV12-4, the J call TRBJ2-2, with D possibly being TRBD1 or TRBD2 (5 bases each). This CDR3 has 13 amino acids. Trimming pared 3 bases from V and 6 bases from J, leaving 8 bases between. The CDR3 DNA reads TGTGCCAGCAGTTTTTCGGGGCCCGGGGAGCTGTTTTTT. Its protein product is CASSFSGPGELFF.

The chain combines TRBV11-2 with TRBJ2-3; D may correspond to TRBD1 or TRBD2 (6 bases each). The germline CDR1 and CDR2 sequences are SGHAT and FQNNGV. The CDR3 sequence is 12 residues long. V lost 5 bases and J lost 8, with 11 bases in between. The CDR3 DNA follows: TGTGCCAGCAGCCGAGAGGGGGGTACGCAGTATTTT. The encoded protein is CASSREGGTQYF.

This clonotype was detected only a few times. V is TRBV4-1 and J is TRBJ1-1; possible D gene TRBD1, 6 bases. The CDR3 loop spans 13 amino acids. V lost 3 bases to trimming and J lost 8 bases, with 13 bases between them. Germline CDR1 MGHRA, CDR2 YSYEKL. CDR3: CASSHHGQIEAFF. CDR3 coding DNA: TGCGCCAGCAGCCATCATGGACAGATAGAAGCTTTCTTT.

This chain connects TRBV24-1 to TRBJ2-1; 8 bases are a match to TRBD1. The germline V gene has CDR1 KGHDR and CDR2 SFDVKD. This CDR3 is 15 amino acids long. With V trimmed by 0 bases and J by 5 bases, 2 bases remained unmatched. CDR3: CATSDLRDRHNEQFF. The DNA of the CDR3 is TGTGCCACCAGTGATTTGAGGGACAGGCACAATGAGCAGTTCTTC.

The chain couples TRBV5-6 to TRBJ2-1; 8 bases line up with TRBD1. This CDR3 is built from 15 residues. V dropped 5 bases and J dropped 0; count of bases not matched to a gene: 4. CDR1 and CDR2 from the germline V gene are SGHDT and YYEEEE. The CDR3: CASRWTGSSYNEQFF. CDR3 coding DNA: TGTGCCAGCAGGTGGACAGGGAGCTCCTACAATGAGCAGTTCTTC.

This clonotype was counted a few times. The chain is built from TRBV4-3 and TRBJ2-1; D not certain. V was cut by 0 bases and J by 6 bases, with 12 bases left in between. Per the germline V gene, CDR1 is LGHNA and CDR2 is YSLEER. The length of the CDR3 is 15 residues. CDR3 protein: CASSQEGLGGNEQFF. The CDR3 DNA follows: TGCGCCAGCAGCCAAGAAGGGCTAGGTGGCAATGAGCAGTTCTTC.